The entry that follows covers one T cell receptor beta chain sequence. Its antigen is unknown. Sequenced by immunoSEQ multiplex PCR; TCRdb stores in-frame clones only, minus some. The data contain some 120,000 clones, 70% to 90% of them singletons. The record originates from a study of T cell responses to AZD1222 COVID-19 vaccine. Overall study results and limits: Spike-specific TCR breadth and depth both grew after two AZD1222 doses. Without day 14 samples, only post-peak T cell repertoires were studied.

The CDR3 has 16 amino acids. Per germline, CDR1 LNHDA and CDR2 SQIVND (reference sequence). V gave up 3 bases and J gave up 6 bases, with 17 bases separating them. The TCR was taken from an adult in good health. Here the sequenced sample was peripheral blood, taken on day 0 of MenACWY control vaccination. This chain uses TRBV19 with TRBJ2-2; either TRBD1 or TRBD2 may supply D (6 bases each). As DNA, the CDR3 is TGTGCCAGTAGTATCAGCTATGGGGGGCCTGCCGGGGAGCTGTTTTTT. Encoded protein: CASSISYGGPAGELFF. The full variable domain, rest sourced from reference TRBV19 and TRBJ2-2, is DGGITQSPKYLFRKEGQNVTLSCEQNLNHDAMYWYRQDPGQGLRLIYYSQIVNDFQKGDIAEGYSVSREKKESFPLTVTSAQKNPTAFYLCASSISYGGPAGELFFGEGSRLTVL.